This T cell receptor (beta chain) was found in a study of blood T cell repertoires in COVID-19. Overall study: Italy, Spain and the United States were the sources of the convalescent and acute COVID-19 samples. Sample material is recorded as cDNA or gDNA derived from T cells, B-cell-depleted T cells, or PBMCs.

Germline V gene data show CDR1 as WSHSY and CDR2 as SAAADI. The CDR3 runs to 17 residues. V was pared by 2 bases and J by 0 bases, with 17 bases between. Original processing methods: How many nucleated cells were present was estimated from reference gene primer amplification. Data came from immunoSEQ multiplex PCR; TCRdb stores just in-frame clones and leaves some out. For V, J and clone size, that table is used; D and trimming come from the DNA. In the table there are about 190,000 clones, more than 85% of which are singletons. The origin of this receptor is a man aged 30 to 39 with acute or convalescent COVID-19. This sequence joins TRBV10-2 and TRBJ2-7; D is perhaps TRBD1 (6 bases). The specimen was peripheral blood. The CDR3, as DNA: TGCGCCAGCAGTGAGGGACAGTCGACGATTAGCTCCTACGAGCAGTACTTC. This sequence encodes CASSEGQSTISSYEQYF.